Listed below are T cell receptor beta chains from one sample, sequenced in a study of T cells in Graves' hyperthyroidism and ophthalmopathy. TCRdb re-called the multiplex PCR reads through MiXCR, storing one row per CDR3 protein. This sample carries approximately 400,000 distinct CDR3 sequences, roughly 13% of them seen once, and the ten largest clones take around 27%. The sequenced sample was blood. The receptor set was obtained from a man aged 50 to 59 with Graves' ophthalmopathy. The CDR3 runs from the conserved cysteine through the conserved F or W. D genes are given only for firm matches. Part of the rows lack a size; the others show once, few, many or a class for expanded clones.

NA,TRBJ2-5,many,TRBV29-1,CSVVLAGETQYF,TGCAGCGTTGTCCTAGCTGGAGAGACCCAGTACTTC
NA,TRBJ2-4,NA,TRBV28,CASSPPLVLGDIQYF,TGTGCCAGCAGTCCCCCGTTGGTCCTGGGGGACATTCAGTACTTC
NA,TRBJ1-2,many,TRBV3-1,CASSRAISDYGYTF,TGTGCCAGCAGCCGAGCCATATCGGACTATGGCTACACCTTC
NA,TRBJ2-5,many,TRBV11-2,CASSAGGETQYF,TGTGCCAGCAGCGCTGGGGGGGAGACCCAGTACTTC
NA,TRBJ1-1,many,TRBV15,CATEGLNTEAFF,TGTGCCACCGAGGGGTTGAACACTGAAGCTTTCTTT
NA,TRBJ2-7,NA,TRBV12-3/TRBV12-4,CASSPRGFYEQYF,TGTGCCAGCAGTCCAAGGGGGTTCTACGAGCAGTACTTC
NA,TRBJ2-5,NA,TRBV7-7,CASSPTTGGQETQYF,TGTGCTAGCAGCCCTACCACGGGGGGCCAGGAGACCCAGTACTTC
TRBD1,TRBJ2-5,many,TRBV3-1,CASSQEPTGTGTQYF,TGTGCCAGCAGCCAGGAACCGACAGGGACGGGGACCCAGTACTTC
NA,TRBJ2-7,NA,TRBV2,CAVGFTAGLPYEQYF,TGTGCCGTAGGATTTACGGCAGGGCTACCCTACGAGCAGTACTTC
TRBD2,TRBJ2-1,many,TRBV7-9,CASSLALLAGRNEQFF,TGTGCCAGCAGCTTAGCCCTTCTAGCGGGAAGGAATGAGCAGTTCTTC
NA,TRBJ2-7,few,TRBV20-1,CSASSGLGQYF,TGCAGTGCTAGCTCTGGGTTAGGGCAGTACTTC
NA,TRBJ1-1,many,TRBV19,CASSGGRAGTEAFF,TGTGCCAGTAGCGGTGGCAGGGCTGGCACTGAAGCTTTCTTT
NA,TRBJ1-1,NA,TRBV10-3,CAISESQDRAAFF,TGTGCCATCAGTGAGTCGCAGGATCGGGCAGCTTTCTTT
TRBD2,TRBJ2-7,NA,TRBV6-4,CASSVLAGSLYEQYF,TGTGCCAGCAGTGTTCTAGCGGGCTCTCTCTACGAGCAGTACTTC
NA,TRBJ1-6,few,TRBV6-1,CASSAHPGPLHF,TGTGCCAGCAGTGCCCACCCCGGGCCCCTCCACTTT
NA,TRBJ2-7,many,TRBV6-1,CASSFQGTSLSEQYF,TGTGCCAGCAGTTTTCAGGGAACATCATTGTCCGAGCAGTACTTC
NA,TRBJ1-1,many,TRBV7-6,CASSLEQAITEAFF,TGTGCCAGCAGCTTAGAACAGGCCATCACTGAAGCTTTCTTT
TRBD2,TRBJ2-3,NA,TRBV25-1,CASSESHRVLAGNTDTQYF,TGTGCCAGCAGTGAATCGCACCGTGTCCTAGCGGGGAACACAGATACGCAGTATTTT
TRBD2,TRBJ2-3,many,TRBV29-1,CSVGKTSGPADTQYF,TGCAGCGTGGGCAAGACTAGCGGACCCGCAGATACGCAGTATTTT
NA,TRBJ2-7,NA,TRBV5-1,CANSLATSYEQYF,TGCGCCAACAGCTTGGCCACCTCCTACGAGCAGTACTTC
NA,TRBJ2-2,many,TRBV30,CAWSVGLNTGELFF,TGTGCCTGGAGTGTCGGACTGAACACCGGGGAGCTGTTTTTT
NA,TRBJ2-5,many,TRBV7-6,CASTPLLESHETQYF,TGTGCCAGCACCCCACTGCTAGAATCCCACGAGACCCAGTACTTC
TRBD1,TRBJ1-2,many,TRBV28,CASSPPGQGELPF,TGTGCCAGCAGTCCTCCTGGACAGGGGGAACTCCCCTTC
NA,TRBJ2-5,many,TRBV18,CASSPPSETQYF,TGTGCCAGCTCTCCGCCCTCAGAGACCCAGTACTTC
TRBD1,TRBJ2-7,few,TRBV12-3/TRBV12-4,CASSYGQGVQYF,TGTGCCAGCAGCTACGGACAGGGCGTACAGTACTTC
NA,TRBJ2-7,many,TRBV27,CASTPFRGRPYEQYF,TGTGCCAGCACGCCGTTCCGAGGGCGACCCTACGAGCAGTACTTC
TRBD2,TRBJ2-2,many,TRBV28,CASRRLAENTGELFF,TGTGCCAGCAGGAGACTAGCGGAAAATACCGGGGAGCTGTTTTTT
TRBD2,TRBJ2-1,NA,TRBV2,CASSVSSGRIGEQFF,TGTGCCAGCAGTGTCTCTAGCGGGAGGATTGGTGAGCAGTTCTTC
TRBD1,TRBJ2-5,NA,TRBV5-1,CASSPRQGPQETQYF,TGCGCCAGCAGCCCCCGACAGGGGCCCCAAGAGACCCAGTACTTC
NA,TRBJ2-2,few,TRBV29-1,CSVPGPFSKRELFF,TGCAGCGTACCGGGACCCTTCTCTAAGCGGGAGCTGTTTTTT
NA,TRBJ2-1,few,TRBV6-2/TRBV6-3,CASRARTSSDNEQFF,TGTGCCAGCAGGGCTAGGACCTCCTCCGACAATGAGCAGTTCTTC
NA,TRBJ1-2,NA,TRBV19,CASRVRGYGYTF,TGTGCCAGCAGGGTAAGAGGCTATGGCTACACCTTC
TRBD2,TRBJ2-1,many,TRBV2,CASGLAGDNEQFF,TGTGCCAGCGGACTAGCGGGAGACAATGAGCAGTTCTTC
TRBD1,TRBJ2-7,many,TRBV20-1,CSARETGAAIPYEQYF,TGCAGTGCTAGAGAGACAGGGGCTGCCATCCCCTACGAGCAGTACTTC
NA,TRBJ1-1,few,TRBV11-2,CASSLAGGAGRNTEAFF,TGTGCCAGCAGCTTAGCGGGGGGGGCGGGACGGAACACTGAAGCTTTCTTT
NA,TRBJ2-2,many,TRBV20-1,CSAEGITRTTGELFF,TGCAGTGCCGAAGGGATAACCCGGACCACCGGGGAGCTGTTTTTT
TRBD1,TRBJ2-5,many,TRBV20-1,CSASPDRGQLGSQYF,TGCAGTGCTAGTCCGGACAGGGGACAGCTTGGGTCCCAGTACTTC
NA,TRBJ1-2,many,TRBV5-1,CASSLSAGPYGYTF,TGCGCCAGCAGCTTGTCGGCAGGCCCCTATGGCTACACCTTC
NA,TRBJ1-2,NA,TRBV25-1,CASSEWRGGFSWGYTF,TGTGCCAGCAGTGAATGGCGAGGCGGGTTCTCTTGGGGCTACACCTTC
NA,TRBJ2-1,few,TRBV12-3/TRBV12-4,CASNLWTFGYEQFF,TGTGCCAGCAACTTGTGGACATTTGGCTATGAGCAGTTCTTC
TRBD1,TRBJ2-5,many,TRBV6-1,CASRRTGGAQTQYF,TGTGCCAGCAGGAGGACAGGGGGCGCCCAGACCCAGTACTTC
TRBD2,TRBJ2-7,few,TRBV3-1,CASSPSPGLTYEQYF,TGTGCCAGCAGCCCTTCCCCGGGACTAACCTACGAGCAGTACTTC
NA,TRBJ2-1,few,TRBV11-3,CASSLEFLGSSNEQFF,TGTGCCAGCAGCTTAGAGTTCTTGGGGAGCTCCAATGAGCAGTTCTTC
NA,TRBJ1-5,NA,TRBV4-2,CASRQEFQGPSPQHF,TGTGCCAGCAGACAAGAGTTTCAGGGGCCCAGCCCCCAGCATTTT
NA,TRBJ1-5,few,TRBV7-2,CASSSAGQPHGHF,TGTGCCAGCAGCTCCGCAGGACAGCCCCATGGGCATTTT
TRBD1,TRBJ1-5,many,TRBV10-3,CAISGGRQGEGQPQHF,TGTGCCATCAGTGGGGGGCGACAGGGTGAAGGTCAGCCCCAGCATTTT
NA,TRBJ1-5,few,TRBV19,CASSTGQNQPQHF,TGTGCCAGTAGTACAGGCCAAAATCAGCCCCAGCATTTT
NA,TRBJ1-2,few,TRBV28,CASSTLRSRTACGYTF,TGTGCCAGCAGTACACTGCGTTCCCGGACAGCCTGTGGCTACACCTTC
NA,TRBJ2-3,many,TRBV20-1,CSATDWISTDTQYF,TGCAGTGCCACGGACTGGATTAGCACAGATACGCAGTATTTT
NA,TRBJ1-5,many,TRBV12-3/TRBV12-4,CASSSGDSNQPQHF,TGTGCCAGCAGCTCGGGGGATAGCAATCAGCCCCAGCATTTT
NA,TRBJ1-2,many,TRBV4-1,CASSQGRLGGYGYTF,TGCGCCAGCAGCCAAGGTCGTCTTGGGGGCTATGGCTACACCTTC
TRBD2,TRBJ2-1,many,TRBV28,CASTPAGTSGRNEQFF,TGTGCCAGCACTCCGGCAGGTACTAGCGGGAGGAATGAGCAGTTCTTC
NA,TRBJ1-5,NA,TRBV6-2/TRBV6-3,CASNYSSYSNQPQHF,TGTGCCAGCAATTACTCCAGTTATAGCAATCAGCCCCAGCATTTT
NA,TRBJ2-7,NA,TRBV10-2,CASGRESYEQYF,TGCGCCAGCGGTAGGGAATCCTACGAGCAGTACTTC
TRBD2,TRBJ2-7,NA,TRBV19,CASSAGLAGGPIKNEQYF,TGTGCCAGTAGTGCGGGACTAGCGGGAGGCCCGATAAAGAACGAGCAGTACTTC
NA,TRBJ2-7,once,TRBV19,CASSRSSTYEQYF,TGTGCCAGTAGCCGGTCGTCGACCTACGAGCAGTACTTC
TRBD2,TRBJ2-5,many,TRBV28,CASSLGLAGVQETQYF,TGTGCCAGCAGCCTAGGACTAGCGGGAGTCCAAGAGACCCAGTACTTC